One and the same sample provided the 28 T cell receptor beta chains below, sequenced in a study of Tregs in tolerant kidney transplant recipients. Assay: immunoSEQ multiplex PCR; the TCRdb copy retains only in-frame clones and omits some. The sample consists of 65,000 or so clones, 80% to 90% of them appearing once. Mixed chimerism was transient after nonmyeloablative marrow transplants from related graft donors. This material consisted of CD4+ T cells from blood (PBMCs), taken 6 months after the transplant. The receptors stem from a human patient who received a combined kidney and bone marrow transplant. The T cells may partly be graft donor cells.

This chain uses TRBV28 with TRBJ2-7; possible D gene TRBD1, 5 bases. The V end lost 2 bases, the J end lost 3 bases, and 5 bases lay between the germline ends. This CDR3 is built from 12 residues. CDR1 and CDR2 (germline): MDHEN, SYDVKM. The CDR3 nucleotides read TGTGCCAGCAGTTTAACAGGCTACGAGCAGTACTTC. The encoded protein is CASSLTGYEQYF.

This chain uses TRBV9 with TRBJ1-6, with D unclear. V gave up 2 bases and J gave up 0 bases, with 3 bases separating them. The CDR3 runs 14 residues. The V gene's germline CDR1 is SGDLS and CDR2 YYNGEE. CDR3 sequence: CASSVRSYNSPLHF. CDR3 coding DNA: TGTGCCAGCAGCGTCCGCTCCTATAATTCACCCCTCCACTTT. The complete variable domain, with remaining parts taken from reference TRBV9 and TRBJ1-6, reads DSGVTQTPKHLITATGQRVTLRCSPRSGDLSVYWYQQSLDQGLQFLIQYYNGEERAKGNILERFSAQQFPDLHSELNLSSLELGDSALYFCASSVRSYNSPLHFGNGTRLTVT.

This clone came up once. The chain employs TRBV25-1 and TRBJ2-7; 8 positions agree with TRBD1. Germline CDR1 reads MGHDK; CDR2 reads SYGVNS. V shed 2 bases and J 0 bases; nucleotides not matched to a gene: 12. The CDR3 contains 18 residues. The CDR3 DNA reads TGTGCCAGCAGTGAACCGGTGATGGGCCAGGGGGCCTCCTACGAGCAGTACTTC. Its protein product is CASSEPVMGQGASYEQYF.

The DNA of the CDR3 is TGTGCCAGCAGCCTCGGGACAAACTATGGCTACACCTTC. It codes for CASSLGTNYGYTF. The chain recombines TRBV14 with TRBJ1-2; possibly TRBD1 for D (6 bases). V lost 4 bases to trimming and J lost 2 bases, with 8 bases between them. Germline CDR1 is SGHDN and CDR2 is FVKESK. The CDR3 spans 13 residues.

The CDR3 is CASGRPGGYGYTF. In DNA, the CDR3 is TGTGCCAGCGGGAGGCCGGGGGGCTATGGCTACACCTTC. This chain joins TRBV28 and TRBJ1-2; D perhaps matches TRBD1 (5 bases). This CDR3 region has 13 residues. Germline CDR1 MDHEN, CDR2 SYDVKM. Trimming left V 8 bases short and J 4 bases short, with 14 bases between.

This sequence joins TRBV11-1 and TRBJ2-7; 8 bases fit TRBD1. Germline V lookup: CDR1 SGHAT, CDR2 FQDESV (reference sequence). The CDR3 is made up of 14 amino acids. V gave up 0 bases and J gave up 6 bases; unmatched junction bases: 4. Here the CDR3 reads CASSLAWTGPEQYF. In nucleotides, the CDR3 is TGTGCCAGCAGCTTAGCCTGGACAGGGCCCGAGCAGTACTTC.

The rearrangement joins TRBV5-6 to TRBJ1-3, with D tentatively TRBD1 (5 bases). This CDR3 is 15 amino acids long. V shed 2 bases and J shed 4 bases, with 13 bases lying between them. Germline assignment: CDR1 SGHDT and CDR2 YYEEEE. The CDR3 spells CASSFYWTSGNTIYF. CDR3 sequence (DNA): TGTGCCAGCAGCTTTTATTGGACATCCGGAAACACCATATATTTT.

This chain uses TRBV27 with TRBJ1-6; D perhaps matches TRBD1 (5 bases). V dropped 8 bases and J dropped 19 bases, with 30 bases sitting between them. Germline lookup yields CDR1 MNHEY and CDR2 SMNVEV (reference sequence). This CDR3 is 15 amino acids long. CDR3 DNA sequence: TGTGCCAGCGTTTTGGCCCCTACTTCTTGCTGGGGACTTCACTTT. Amino acids: CASVLAPTSCWGLHF.

This chain connects TRBV19 to TRBJ2-3; 7 bases fit TRBD1. The germline V gene has CDR1 LNHDA and CDR2 SQIVND (reference sequence). The CDR3 consists of 16 residues. With 7 bases clipped from V and 2 bases from J, the junction kept 12 bases outside the gene matches. This chain's CDR3 is CASTSIGGPSTDTQYF. Written as DNA, the CDR3 is TGTGCCAGTACCTCGATAGGGGGCCCCTCCACAGATACGCAGTATTTT.

The rearrangement uses TRBV4-2 and TRBJ2-7; 11 bases are shared with TRBD2. Germline V gene lookup returns CDR1 LGHNA and CDR2 YNFKEQ. Trimming removed 3 bases from V and 3 bases from J; junction bases left unmatched: 7. The CDR3 spans 16 residues. The DNA for the CDR3 is TGTGCCAGCAGCCATTGGACTAGCGGGTTCGACTACGAGCAGTACTTC. As protein: CASSHWTSGFDYEQYF.

This sequence joins TRBV6-1 and TRBJ2-1; no firm D call. This CDR3 has 14 amino acids. Per the germline V gene, CDR1 is MNHNS and CDR2 is SASEGT. V lost 6 bases and J lost 4, with 13 bases in between. CDR3 amino acids: CASSTRQQYNEQFF. The CDR3 DNA sequence: TGTGCCAGCAGCACAAGACAACAATACAATGAGCAGTTCTTC.

The CDR3 reads CSPVWTGVTF. CDR3 sequence (DNA): TGCAGCCCTGTTTGGACAGGGGTGACCTTC. J is TRBJ1-2 and V is TRBV20-1; 9 bases are shared with TRBD1. This CDR3 spans 10 amino acids. Germline V lookup: CDR1 DFQATT, CDR2 SNEGSKA (reference sequence).

The chain carries TRBV4-2 and TRBJ2-7; 9 bases match TRBD2. Germline trimming cut 0 bases from V and 0 bases from J; bases unmatched to any gene: 6. Germline assignment: CDR1 LGHNA and CDR2 YNFKEQ. The CDR3 contains 17 residues. This chain's CDR3 is CASSQDARLADSYEQYF. In nucleotides, the CDR3 is TGTGCCAGCAGCCAAGATGCAAGACTAGCGGACTCCTACGAGCAGTACTTC.

The rearrangement joins TRBV7-9 to TRBJ2-5, with D possibly TRBD2 on 6 matching bases. The ends were cut back, 3 bases at V and 5 bases at J, with 10 bases in the middle. Germline CDR1 is SEHNR and CDR2 is FQNEAQ (reference sequence). The CDR3 sequence is 13 residues long. The CDR3 reads CASSLGLRETQYF. Written as DNA, the CDR3 is TGTGCCAGCAGCTTGGGACTGAGGGAGACCCAGTACTTC.

The chain links TRBV6-1 to TRBJ2-2, with D perhaps matching TRBD2 (6 bases). The germline V and J ends were trimmed by 7 bases and 1 base, with 10 bases remaining between them. This CDR3 is 14 amino acids long. Germline V CDR1 and CDR2: MNHNS, SASEGT. The CDR3 coding sequence is TGTGCCAGCAAAGGCGGGGTGAACACCGGGGAGCTGTTTTTT. Translated: CASKGGVNTGELFF.

This clone occurred once. V gene TRBV5-1 combines with J gene TRBJ2-1; D might be TRBD2 (6 bases). Trimming shortened V by 2 bases and J by 8 bases, and 17 bases separated the two germline ends. This CDR3 spans 15 amino acids. Germline CDR1 is SGHRS and CDR2 is YFSETQ. This CDR3 reads CASSFIAAGADEQFF. CDR3 bases: TGCGCCAGCAGCTTTATAGCGGCCGGAGCCGATGAGCAGTTCTTC.

This clone appeared once. The rearrangement uses TRBV28 and TRBJ2-5, with TRBD1 matching 7 bases. The junction had 7 bases not matched to a gene; V was cut back by 5 bases and J by 7 bases. CDR1 and CDR2 from the germline V gene are MDHEN and SYDVKM. The CDR3 sequence is 13 residues long. The CDR3 nucleotides are TGTGCCAGCAGTGGACAGGTTCCAGGGACCCAGTACTTC. This sequence encodes CASSGQVPGTQYF.

The genes are TRBV9 and TRBJ1-5, with D maybe TRBD1 (6 bases). Germline V lookup: CDR1 SGDLS, CDR2 YYNGEE. This CDR3 has 16 amino acids. The V end was cut by 0 bases, the J end by 2 bases, with 12 bases between. The CDR3 DNA reads as TGTGCCAGCAGCGTAGAGGGGGACGTAGGCAATCAGCCCCAGCATTTT. The encoded protein is CASSVEGDVGNQPQHF.

This rearrangement joins TRBV29-1 to TRBJ2-3, with D possibly TRBD1 on 6 matching bases. V gave up 8 bases and J gave up 2 bases, with 11 bases separating them. The CDR3 has 12 amino acids. Germline CDR1 reads SQVTM; CDR2 reads ANQGSEA. Here the CDR3 DNA reads TGCAGCTCCGGACAGTCCACAGATACGCAGTATTTT. It specifies CSSGQSTDTQYF.

The chain uses TRBV18 and TRBJ1-1, with 8 bases identical to TRBD1. The CDR3 length is 15 residues. Losses at the gene ends were 3 bases for V and 6 bases for J; bases not matched to a gene: 9. Germline values: CDR1 KGHSH, CDR2 LQKENI. The DNA of the CDR3 is TGTGCCAGCTCACCCTCGCGGACAGGGTTGGCTGAAGCTTTCTTT. Its protein is CASSPSRTGLAEAFF. The full variable domain, completed using reference TRBV18 and TRBJ1-1, is NAGVMQNPRHLVRRRGQEARLRCSPMKGHSHVYWYRQLPEEGLKFMVYLQKENIIDESGMPKERFSAEFPKEGPSILRIQQVVRGDSAAYFCASSPSRTGLAEAFFGQGTRLTVV.

This rearrangement joins TRBV7-2 to TRBJ2-7, with D possibly matching TRBD1 (5 bases). From germline, CDR1 is SGHTA and CDR2 FQGNSA. The CDR3 has 15 residues. V lost 5 bases and J 3 bases, leaving 17 bases between the germline ends. The DNA of the CDR3 is TGTGCCAGCAGCCCGACAAGGGGCGAGGTCTACGAGCAGTACTTC. Translating gives CASSPTRGEVYEQYF.

In regard to this clone: This sample includes further DNA sequences coding for the same CDR3. V and J are TRBV11-3 and TRBJ2-5; D unclear. The CDR3 length is 13 residues. From germline, CDR1 is SGHNT and CDR2 YENEEA. Trimming took off 2 bases at V and 1 base at J, with 5 bases between the two ends. The CDR3 nucleotides are TGTGCCAGCAGCTTATCTCTCCAAGAGACCCAGTACTTC. Its translation: CASSLSLQETQYF.

The rearrangement joins TRBV18 to TRBJ2-4, with 12 bases lining up with TRBD2. The CDR3 is made up of 18 amino acids. Trimming at V came to 2 bases and at J to 1 base, leaving 6 bases not matched to a gene. Germline CDR1 and CDR2: KGHSH and LQKENI. DNA of the CDR3: TGTGCCAGCTCACCAGGACTAGCGGGAAGTGGCGCCAAAAACATTCAGTACTTC. The encoded protein is CASSPGLAGSGAKNIQYF.

This clone came up once. The chain uses TRBV18 and TRBJ2-3, with a weak D call TRBD2 (5 bases). Deletions cut 1 base from V and 4 bases from J, with 15 bases between. Germline-derived CDR1 and CDR2 are KGHSH and LQKENI. The CDR3 length is 16 residues. The CDR3 DNA is TGTGCCAGCTCACCACTTCGCACGAGCGGAGCAGATACGCAGTATTTT. Translation: CASSPLRTSGADTQYF. The variable domain in full, with the rest retrieved from reference TRBV18 and TRBJ2-3, is NAGVMQNPRHLVRRRGQEARLRCSPMKGHSHVYWYRQLPEEGLKFMVYLQKENIIDESGMPKERFSAEFPKEGPSILRIQQVVRGDSAAYFCASSPLRTSGADTQYFGPGTRLTVL.

The rearrangement joins TRBV30 to TRBJ1-5; no definite D call. The germline V and J ends were trimmed by 0 bases and 8 bases, with 8 bases remaining between them. Germline lookup yields CDR1 GTSNPN and CDR2 SVGIG (reference sequence). The CDR3 spans 12 residues. CDR3 DNA: TGTGCCTGGAGTGTAAATGAGGAGCCCCAGCATTTT. Translation gives CAWSVNEEPQHF.

The chain couples TRBV7-6 to TRBJ2-2, with 11 bases fitting TRBD2. The CDR3 covers 17 residues. V lost 0 bases, J lost 1 base, and 1 base stayed unmatched. Germline CDR1 and CDR2: SGHVS and FNYEAQ. CDR3 in amino acids: CASSLAGLAGNTGELFF. DNA of the CDR3: TGTGCCAGCAGCTTAGCCGGACTAGCGGGGAACACCGGGGAGCTGTTTTTT. Full variable domain (missing parts from reference TRBV7-6 and TRBJ2-2): GAGVSQSPRYKVTKRGQDVALRCDPISGHVSLYWYRQALGQGPEFLTYFNYEAQQDKSGLPNDRFSAERPEGSISTLTIQRTEQRDSAMYRCASSLAGLAGNTGELFFGEGSRLTVL.

The V gene is TRBV19, the J gene TRBJ2-3; TRBD1 matches 9 bases. CDR3 size: 15 residues. Germline CDR1 LNHDA, CDR2 SQIVND (reference sequence). V lost 3 bases to trimming and J lost 6 bases; unmatched junction nucleotides: 7. This CDR3 is CASSIGRGTGDTQYF. Here the CDR3 DNA reads TGTGCCAGTAGTATTGGGCGGGGGACAGGGGATACGCAGTATTTT.

The V gene is TRBV5-1, the J gene TRBJ2-2; D not resolved. V lost 2 bases to trimming and J lost 8 bases, with 7 bases between them. CDR1 SGHRS and CDR2 YFSETQ come from the germline V gene. This CDR3 is built from 12 residues. As DNA, the CDR3 is TGCGCCAGCAGCTTTGGGCAGGGGGAGCTGTTTTTT. Protein sequence: CASSFGQGELFF.